This entry lists 29 T cell receptor beta chains sequenced from one sample in a study of T cells in women clearing cervical HPV infection. Produced via immunoSEQ multiplex PCR; TCRdb's table is partial and in-frame only. The repertoire table contains tens of thousands of clones. The sequenced sample was blood buffy coat. The receptors shown here come from a woman between 18 and 75 years old with a cervical HPV16 infection that either progressed to CIN3+ or cleared (not recorded which).

About this clone itself: The read ends 3 residues early relative to the CDR3; the germline J gene fills the gap. V usage is TRBV5-1 and J usage is TRBJ2-1; the match to TRBD1 covers 9 bases. Germline trimming cut 5 bases from V and 5 bases from J; bases unmatched to any gene: 11. Germline CDR1 reads SGHRS; CDR2 reads YFSETQ. CDR3 length: 16 residues. The CDR3 is CASSPGGQGRNNEQFF. The part of the CDR3 DNA that was read is TGCGCCAGCAGTCCGGGGGGACAGGGAAGGAACAATGAG.

A word on this clone: The CDR3 end falls 3 residues outside the read, so it is completed with the germline J gene. The chain uses TRBV27 and TRBJ2-7; TRBD1 agrees at 10 bases. In germline, CDR1 is MNHEY, CDR2 SMNVEV (reference sequence). Trimming took 6 bases from V and 5 from J; bases not matched to a gene: 4. This CDR3 is built from 13 residues. CDR3: CASRRDRGHEQYF. The DNA read from the CDR3 is TGTGCCAGCAGACGGGACAGGGGCCACGAG.

A note on this clone: The CDR3 end falls 3 residues outside the read, so it is completed with the germline J gene. The V and J genes are TRBV20-1 and TRBJ1-1, with a possible D match to TRBD1 (6 bases). Germline loops: CDR1 DFQATT, CDR2 SNEGSKA (reference sequence). The V gene lost 6 bases and the J gene lost 1 base, with 18 bases spanning the gap. This CDR3 comprises 15 residues. The CDR3 DNA, read in part, is TGCAGTGCGACACAGGGTAATGGAGGGAACACTGAA. This translates into CSATQGNGGNTE. The whole CDR3 sequence reads CSATQGNGGNTEAFF.

With regard to this clone: The read finishes 3 residues shy of the CDR3 end, and the germline J gene is used to complete it. Other DNA sequences in the same sample also yield this CDR3. This chain links TRBV14 with TRBJ2-3; 7 bases fit TRBD2. Germline values: CDR1 SGHDN, CDR2 FVKESK. V trimming: 2 bases; J trimming: 2 bases; junction bases outside the gene matches: 7. CDR3 length: 16 amino acids. CDR3: CASSQLFGGDTDTQYF. The covered CDR3 bases are TGTGCCAGCAGCCAACTGTTTGGGGGGGACACAGATACG.

Remarks on this clone: The read stops 3 residues short of the end of the CDR3; the missing end is completed from the germline J gene. This chain connects TRBV20-1 to TRBJ1-4; tentatively, D is TRBD1 (6 bases). CDR1 and CDR2 from the germline V gene are DFQATT and SNEGSKA (reference sequence). The CDR3 is 12 residues long. V lost 4 bases, J lost 8 bases, and 11 bases lay in between. The sequenced part of the CDR3 DNA is TGCAGTGCTAAGGGGGTTGTCGAAAAA. Translating gives CSAKGVVEK. The CDR3 reads in full as CSAKGVVEKLFF.

A word on this clone: The read gets to within 3 residues of the CDR3 end, and the germline J gene fills in the rest. This chain links TRBV6-1 with TRBJ2-5; 11 bases match TRBD2. CDR1 MNHNS and CDR2 SASEGT come from the germline V gene. The CDR3 consists of 16 residues. J gave up 1 base and V 4 bases, and 5 bases lay outside the gene matches. The DNA read from the CDR3 is TGTGCCAGCAGTGGCGGGACTAGCGGCCTCCAAGAGACC. Residues: CASSGGTSGLQET. The whole CDR3 is CASSGGTSGLQETQYF.

A remark on this clone: The CDR3 end is not reached by the read, which stops 3 residues before it; the germline J gene fills it in. The chain couples TRBV2 to TRBJ1-1; 7 bases are a match to TRBD1. After removal of 5 bases from V and 4 bases from J, the junction contained 10 bases not matched to a gene. CDR1 is SNHLY and CDR2 is FYNNEI in the germline V gene. The length of the CDR3 is 15 residues. The CDR3 protein is CASSSRQGGGTEAFF. The part of the CDR3 DNA that was read is TGTGCCAGCAGTTCGAGACAGGGAGGCGGCACTGAA.

As to this clone: The read terminates 3 residues ahead of where the CDR3 ends, so the germline J gene completes it. This chain connects TRBV2 to TRBJ2-5, with 7 bases that match TRBD1. V gave up 6 bases and J gave up 7 bases; unmatched junction bases: 5. The CDR3 extends over 12 amino acids. The germline V gene encodes CDR1 SNHLY and CDR2 FYNNEI. CDR3 residues: CASSDRERTQYF. The DNA read from the CDR3 is TGTGCCAGCAGCGACAGGGAACGGACC.

For this clone: The read finishes 3 residues shy of the CDR3 end, and the germline J gene is used to complete it. The chain employs TRBV6-1 and TRBJ2-5; 8 bases fit TRBD2. Trimming removed 3 bases from V and 5 bases from J; junction bases left unmatched: 5. The CDR3 has 14 residues. Germline V gene data show CDR1 as MNHNS and CDR2 as SASEGT. CDR3 amino acids: CASSDSGEAETQYF. The sequenced CDR3 bases are TGTGCCAGCAGTGATAGCGGGGAGGCGGAGACC.

CDR3: CASSEISGGATDTQYF. The CDR3 DNA, read in part, is TGTGCCAGCAGTGAGATTAGCGGGGGGGCCACAGATACG. This sequence joins TRBV6-4 and TRBJ2-3, with 11 nucleotides matching TRBD2. The read finishes 3 residues shy of the CDR3 end, and the germline J gene is used to complete it. The CDR3 is 16 residues long. In germline, CDR1 is MRHNA, CDR2 SNTAGT. J gave up 2 bases and V 3 bases, and 4 bases lay outside the gene matches.

Remarks on this clone: The read terminates 3 residues before the CDR3 end, so the remaining end is supplied by the germline J gene. The chain is built from TRBV4-1 and TRBJ2-1; 13 bases fit TRBD2. The CDR3 runs to 16 residues. Germline-derived CDR1 and CDR2 are MGHRA and YSYEKL. V lost 4 bases to trimming and J lost 8 bases; unmatched junction nucleotides: 8. The CDR3 loop is CASSRSTSGGTDEQFF. The covered CDR3 bases are TGCGCCAGCAGCCGGTCGACTAGCGGGGGGACCGATGAG.

As to this clone: The DNA ends 3 residues before the CDR3 does, and the rest of the CDR3 is filled in from the germline J gene. This sequence joins TRBV5-4 and TRBJ2-1, with 7 positions matching TRBD2. Germline loops: CDR1 SGHNT, CDR2 YYREEE (reference sequence). This CDR3 region has 16 residues. V gave up 0 bases and J gave up 2 bases; unmatched junction bases: 5. CDR3 DNA, as far as it was read: TGTGCCAGCAGCTTGGCCGGGGGGACCACCTACAATGAG. This sequence encodes CASSLAGGTTYNE. In full, the CDR3 is CASSLAGGTTYNEQFF.

Points on this clone: The CDR3 end is not reached by the read, which stops 3 residues before it; the germline J gene fills it in. This sequence joins TRBV11-2 and TRBJ2-7; TRBD2 is a possible D gene (5 bases). From germline, CDR1 is SGHAT and CDR2 FQNNGV. The CDR3 consists of 15 residues. Trimming cost V 3 bases and J 2 bases, with 14 bases left between them. This CDR3 is CASSFQGRVAYEQYF. Partial CDR3 DNA: TGTGCCAGCAGCTTTCAAGGGCGGGTAGCCTACGAG.

Details on this clone: The DNA ends 3 residues before the CDR3 does, and the rest of the CDR3 is filled in from the germline J gene. This chain links TRBV2 with TRBJ1-3; no clear D. The CDR3 is 17 residues long. V lost 1 base, J lost 0 bases, and 13 bases lay in between. The V gene's germline CDR1 is SNHLY and CDR2 FYNNEI. CDR3: CASSEGYAGGSGNTIYF. CDR3 bases read: TGTGCCAGCAGTGAAGGGTATGCAGGAGGCTCTGGAAACACC.

As to this clone: With the read ending 3 residues before the CDR3 end, the germline J gene is used to fill in that end. The chain recombines TRBV6-1 with TRBJ2-7; 10 bases align to TRBD1. The V and J ends lost 2 bases and 6 bases, in that order; junction bases with no gene match: 10. Germline CDR1 MNHNS, CDR2 SASEGT. This CDR3 contains 16 residues. The covered CDR3 bases are TGTGCCAGCAGTGAAATAGGGGGACAGGGGTCTAGCGAG. Protein: CASSEIGGQGSSE. The whole CDR3 sequence reads CASSEIGGQGSSEQYF.

Note on this clone: With the read ending 3 residues before the CDR3 end, the germline J gene is used to fill in that end. The chain is built from TRBV19 and TRBJ2-1; 10 positions match TRBD1. With 6 bases clipped from V and 4 bases from J, the junction kept 3 bases outside the gene matches. The germline CDR1 and CDR2 sequences are LNHDA and SQIVND (reference sequence). CDR3 size: 14 residues. CDR3 amino acids: CASRDRGNYNEQFF. CDR3 bases read: TGTGCCAGTAGGGACAGGGGGAATTACAATGAG. The whole variable domain, remainder taken from reference TRBV19 and TRBJ2-1, is DGGITQSPKYLFRKEGQNVTLSCEQNLNHDAMYWYRQDPGQGLRLIYYSQIVNDFQKGDIAEGYSVSREKKESFPLTVTSAQKNPTAFYLCASRDRGNYNEQFFGPGTRLTVL.

With regard to this clone: With the read ending 3 residues before the CDR3 end, the germline J gene is used to fill in that end. The chain combines TRBV7-9 with TRBJ2-3, with unresolved D. From germline, CDR1 is SEHNR and CDR2 FQNEAQ (reference sequence). Trimming removed 5 bases at V and 6 bases at J, with 12 bases between. The CDR3 is made up of 13 amino acids. CDR3: CASSPKSRDTQYF. The CDR3 bases that were read are TGTGCCAGCAGCCCCAAGAGCAGGGATACG.

A remark on this clone: The read stops 3 residues short of the end of the CDR3; the missing end is completed from the germline J gene. The chain combines TRBV5-4 with TRBJ2-7; 7 nucleotides agree with TRBD1. Germline CDR1 SGHNT, CDR2 YYREEE (reference sequence). V lost 0 bases and J lost 6; bases outside the gene matches: 12. This CDR3 contains 16 residues. Incomplete CDR3 DNA: TGTGCCAGCAGCTTGGACAGGGGTTCGTTATCTGCCGAG. It translates to CASSLDRGSLSAE. From start to end, the CDR3 is CASSLDRGSLSAEQYF.

To note about this clone: With the read ending 3 residues before the CDR3 end, the germline J gene is used to fill in that end. The chain employs TRBV20-1 and TRBJ2-1; 10 positions agree with TRBD2. After removal of 1 base from V and 7 bases from J, the junction contained 13 bases not matched to a gene. There are 17 residues in the CDR3. The germline gives CDR1 DFQATT, CDR2 SNEGSKA (reference sequence). The sequenced part of the CDR3 DNA is TGCAGTGCTAGAGTTAATAGCGGGGGGCCAAGGGGGAATGAG. Encoded protein: CSARVNSGGPRGNE. The full CDR3 is CSARVNSGGPRGNEQFF.

On this clone itself: Coverage ceases 3 residues before the CDR3 finishes, and the germline J gene fills in the end. This rearrangement joins TRBV6-1 to TRBJ1-1, with 8 nucleotides matching TRBD1. Germline CDR1 and CDR2: MNHNS and SASEGT. CDR3 size: 14 residues. The CDR3 protein is CASSDRRQGNEAFF. The sequenced CDR3 bases are TGTGCCAGCAGTGACCGGAGACAGGGGAACGAA.

About this clone: The read ends 3 residues shy of where the CDR3 ends; the end is completed using the germline J gene. This chain connects TRBV5-1 to TRBJ1-4; D gene unclear. The CDR3 extends over 14 amino acids. Germline values: CDR1 SGHRS, CDR2 YFSETQ. V was pared by 0 bases and J by 1 base, with 4 bases between. Partial CDR3 DNA: TGCGCCAGCAGCTTGGGAGGAACTAATGAAAAA. Amino acid sequence: CASSLGGTNEK. The full CDR3 protein is CASSLGGTNEKLFF.

Notes on this clone: The read terminates 3 residues before the CDR3 end, so the remaining end is supplied by the germline J gene. J is TRBJ1-6 and V is TRBV20-1; TRBD1 is a possible D gene (5 bases). Trimming took 1 base from V and 6 from J, leaving 13 bases between them. Germline CDR1 and CDR2: DFQATT and SNEGSKA (reference sequence). This CDR3 spans 15 amino acids. The CDR3 loop reads CSARARLGGNSPLHF. The sequenced part of the CDR3 DNA is TGCAGTGCTAGAGCCCGCCTCGGGGGTAATTCACCC.

A note on this clone: The read finishes 3 residues shy of the CDR3 end, and the germline J gene is used to complete it. This chain links TRBV7-9 with TRBJ2-7; 8 bases fit TRBD1. The V gene end was trimmed by 2 bases and the J gene end by 2 bases; junction bases not matched to a gene: 5. The CDR3 is made up of 15 amino acids. In germline, CDR1 is SEHNR, CDR2 FQNEAQ (reference sequence). CDR3: CASSLPRQGTYEQYF. Partial CDR3 DNA: TGTGCCAGCAGCTTACCACGACAGGGGACCTACGAG.

Of note for this clone: The read terminates 3 residues ahead of where the CDR3 ends, so the germline J gene completes it. The V and J genes are TRBV5-1 and TRBJ1-1; 7 nucleotides line up with TRBD1. The V gene end was trimmed by 7 bases and the J gene end by 6 bases; junction bases not matched to a gene: 15. Germline-derived CDR1 and CDR2 are SGHRS and YFSETQ. The CDR3 spans 15 residues. The CDR3 sequence: CASATGAPTRAEAFF. The CDR3 DNA, read in part, is TGCGCCAGCGCCACAGGGGCGCCCACGAGAGCTGAA.

As to this clone: The CDR3 end falls 3 residues outside the read, so it is completed with the germline J gene. V is TRBV4-1 and J is TRBJ1-2; a possible D gene is TRBD1 (5 bases). V dropped 0 bases and J dropped 6 bases, with 8 bases sitting between them. Germline CDR1 reads MGHRA; CDR2 reads YSYEKL. The CDR3 has 13 amino acids. CDR3 residues: CASSQDRGNGYTF. Incomplete CDR3 DNA: TGCGCCAGCAGCCAAGATCGGGGGAATGGC.

Note on this clone: Read data end 3 residues before the CDR3 end; the end is taken from the germline J gene. The rearrangement uses TRBV11-3 and TRBJ1-1, with a possible D match to TRBD1 (5 bases). From germline, CDR1 is SGHNT and CDR2 YENEEA. V was cut by 8 bases and J by 3 bases, with 10 bases left in between. The CDR3 sequence is 12 residues long. The sequenced part of the CDR3 DNA is TGTGCCAGCTCGGGGGTACACACTGAA. The encoded protein is CASSGVHTE. The entire CDR3 reads CASSGVHTEAFF.

As regards this clone: The read terminates 3 residues before the CDR3 end, so the remaining end is supplied by the germline J gene. V is TRBV5-1 and J is TRBJ1-3; maybe TRBD1 (5 bases). Per germline, CDR1 SGHRS and CDR2 YFSETQ. The V gene lost 0 bases and the J gene lost 0 bases, with 10 bases spanning the gap. This CDR3 spans 16 amino acids. The CDR3 reads CASSLGGDISGNTIYF. The part of the CDR3 DNA that was read is TGCGCCAGCAGCTTGGGAGGGGATATCTCTGGAAACACC.

To note about this clone: The read is 3 residues too short to cover the CDR3 end, so that end is filled in from the germline J gene. The chain links TRBV4-1 to TRBJ1-2, with D possibly TRBD1 on 5 matching bases. Trimming pared 3 bases from V and 7 bases from J, leaving 12 bases between. The CDR3 runs to 13 residues. Germline V lookup: CDR1 MGHRA, CDR2 YSYEKL. The CDR3 DNA, read in part, is TGCGCCAGCAGCCACGACAGTTCCTTTGGC. It yields the protein CASSHDSSFG. The whole CDR3 sequence reads CASSHDSSFGYTF.

As concerns this clone: From the germline J gene comes the end of the CDR3, since the read stops 3 residues before it. V usage is TRBV28 and J usage is TRBJ2-2; TRBD1 might be the D (5 bases). CDR1 is MDHEN, CDR2 SYDVKM, per germline. V was clipped by 3 bases and J by 0 bases, with 8 bases between them. CDR3 size: 15 residues. Partial CDR3 DNA: TGTGCCAGCAGTTTTGCAGGGACGAACACCGGGGAG. This encodes CASSFAGTNTGE. The full CDR3 sequence reads CASSFAGTNTGELFF.